This T cell receptor beta chain was profiled in a study of CD8 T cells in Susac syndrome. Study results and limitations: The authors acknowledged that their TCR sequencing and HLA analysis involved a relatively small number of individuals.

From blood CD8+ and CD4+ T cells, the TCR beta chain was sequenced. The individuals used as controls were healthy donors who had been matched for both age and sex. Looked up from germline, CDR1 is SGHTA and CDR2 is FQGTGA. CDR3 size: 14 residues. V lost 9 bases and J lost 7, with 19 bases in between. For this clonotype: What it binds is not known.

With random hexamers, about 0.5 to 1 ug RNA was reverse transcribed. TCRdb re-analysed the immunoSEQ multiplex PCR reads in MiXCR, keeping a single row per CDR3 protein. The sample lists 90,000 to 150,000 distinct CDR3 sequences, approximately 91% occurring once. The gene calls are TRBV7-3 and TRBJ2-1; D gene ambiguous. Sample: CD4+ T cells from PBMCs. The origin of this receptor is a human donor in good health. Here the CDR3 reads CASSLGYASNEQFF. CDR3 nucleotide sequence: TGTGCCAGTTCACTCGGGTACGCTTCTAATGAGCAGTTCTTC.